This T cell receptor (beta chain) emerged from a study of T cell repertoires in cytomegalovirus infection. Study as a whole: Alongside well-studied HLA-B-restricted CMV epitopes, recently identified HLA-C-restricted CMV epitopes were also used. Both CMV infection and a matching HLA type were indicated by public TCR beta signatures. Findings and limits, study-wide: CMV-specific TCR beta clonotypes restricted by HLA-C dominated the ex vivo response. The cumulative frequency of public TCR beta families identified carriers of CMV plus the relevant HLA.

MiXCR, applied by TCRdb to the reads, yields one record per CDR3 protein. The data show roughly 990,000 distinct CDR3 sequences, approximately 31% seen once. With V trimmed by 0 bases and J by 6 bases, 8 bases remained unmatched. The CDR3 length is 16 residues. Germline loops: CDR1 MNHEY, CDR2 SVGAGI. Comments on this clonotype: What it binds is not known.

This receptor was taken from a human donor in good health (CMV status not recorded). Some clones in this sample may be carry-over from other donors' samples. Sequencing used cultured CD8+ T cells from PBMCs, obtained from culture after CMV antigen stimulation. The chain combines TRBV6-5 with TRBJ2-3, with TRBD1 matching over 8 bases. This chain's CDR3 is CASSYSLQGARDTQYF. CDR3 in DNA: TGTGCCAGCAGTTACTCTCTGCAGGGGGCACGGGATACGCAGTATTTT.